This T cell receptor beta chain stems from a study of shared clonotypes between healthy human individuals. Study as a whole: Three plates each covered CD4 naive and memory; CD8 naive two, CD8 memory one.

Naive CD8 cells lacked CD45RO and underwent positive selection for CCR7, leaving out terminally differentiated effector memory CD45RA+ cells. The CDR3 runs to 13 residues. The ends were cut back, 3 bases at V and 1 base at J, with 8 bases in the middle. Germline V gene data show CDR1 as SGHRS and CDR2 as YFSETQ. When replicate PCRs were run on sorted subsets, they used 200 to 250 ng DNA, around 33,000 T cell genomes. Sequencing was performed with immunoSEQ multiplex PCR; in TCRdb, only in-frame clones are kept and a portion is missing. The sample lists some 800,000 clones, 92% occurring once. The source material was naive CD8+ T cells sorted from blood. J is TRBJ2-7 and V is TRBV5-1; D ambiguous. The source is a man aged 25-40 years in good health. CDR3 in DNA: TGCGCCAGCAGCTGGTGGGGTTCCTACGAGCAGTACTTC. This gives the protein CASSWWGSYEQYF.